This T cell receptor beta chain was sequenced during a study of OX40 agonist ivuxolimab in advanced cancers. Background on the study: Every 2 weeks, patients got intravenous ivuxolimab at one of six dose levels (0.01-10 mg/kg). The mean age was roughly 60 years, ranging from 23 to 79, with approximately 83% of participants male. Of the patients, three showed partial responses, one with hepatocellular carcinoma and two with cutaneous melanoma.

TCRdb's copy holds only in-frame clones and misses some; the assay was immunoSEQ multiplex PCR. The table has about 22,000 clones, 80% to 90% seen once; the top ten hold 50%. Autoimmune disease history or systemic immunosuppression was exclusionary. Germline V lookup: CDR1 LNHDA, CDR2 SQIVND (reference sequence). The CDR3 has 15 amino acids. V was shortened by 4 bases and J by 6 bases, with 13 bases between the two germline ends. The material was CD4+ or CD8+ T cells sorted from blood, obtained in a trial of the OX40 agonist ivuxolimab. The chain links TRBV19 to TRBJ1-6; possibly TRBD1 for D (6 bases). The origin of this receptor is an adult with an advanced solid tumor such as melanoma, head and neck, liver or kidney cancer. The CDR3 loop reads CASSTGTMFNSPLHF. The CDR3 DNA follows: TGTGCCAGTAGTACCGGGACAATGTTTAATTCACCCCTCCACTTT. The complete variable domain, with remaining parts taken from reference TRBV19 and TRBJ1-6, reads DGGITQSPKYLFRKEGQNVTLSCEQNLNHDAMYWYRQDPGQGLRLIYYSQIVNDFQKGDIAEGYSVSREKKESFPLTVTSAQKNPTAFYLCASSTGTMFNSPLHFGNGTRLTVT.